What follows are 28 T cell receptor beta chains derived from one specimen sequenced in a study of T cell changes during pregnancy in multiple sclerosis. Using immunoSEQ multiplex PCR, the repertoire was profiled, and TCRdb retains in-frame clones only, with some absent. The sample includes about 59,000 clones, approximately 94% of them seen just once. Sequenced here: CD8+ T cells from peripheral blood mononuclear cells, sampled after pregnancy. The receptors shown here come from a female donor with multiple sclerosis, enrolled in a pregnancy study.

The chain links TRBV6-1 to TRBJ2-7, with D possibly matching TRBD2 (6 bases). This CDR3 contains 13 residues. The V and J ends lost 10 bases and 2 bases respectively, with 15 bases between them. CDR1 and CDR2 from the germline V gene are MNHNS and SASEGT. Here the CDR3 DNA reads TGTGCCATCACCGGGACTCAAACCTACGAGCAGTACTTC. The encoded protein is CAITGTQTYEQYF.

This rearrangement joins TRBV19 to TRBJ1-1, with TRBD1 matching over 8 bases. Per germline, CDR1 LNHDA and CDR2 SQIVND (reference sequence). The CDR3 covers 17 residues. V was clipped by 9 bases and J by 6 bases; unmatched bases: 21. The DNA of the CDR3 is TGTGCCAGCCGAAACCCGGACAGGGCTGCGAGATTAGCTGAAGCTTTCTTT. Translating gives CASRNPDRAARLAEAFF.

The V and J genes are TRBV7-6 and TRBJ2-1; TRBD2 matches at 8 bases. The V segment lost 3 bases and the J segment 6 bases; nucleotides outside the gene matches: 16. This CDR3 contains 18 residues. Germline CDR1 and CDR2: SGHVS and FNYEAQ. The CDR3 spells CASSFVAGRHGVFNEQFF. As DNA, the CDR3 is TGTGCCAGCAGCTTCGTAGCGGGACGGCACGGTGTTTTCAATGAGCAGTTCTTC.

The V call is TRBV5-6, the J call TRBJ2-7, with a possible D match to TRBD2 (7 bases). Looked up from germline, CDR1 is SGHDT and CDR2 is YYEEEE. The V end was cut by 2 bases, the J end by 4 bases, with 13 bases between. The CDR3 spans 14 residues. For the CDR3, the DNA is TGTGCCAGCAGCTTTAACGGGGGGCAGTACGAGCAGTACTTC. Amino acid sequence: CASSFNGGQYEQYF.

The chain uses TRBV27 and TRBJ2-1; TRBD2 matches at 7 bases. The CDR3 runs to 16 residues. CDR1 and CDR2 from the germline V gene are MNHEY and SMNVEV (reference sequence). V shed 6 bases and J 0 bases; nucleotides not matched to a gene: 8. The CDR3 is CASSLGGSYSYNEQFF. The CDR3 DNA is TGTGCCAGCAGCCTGGGGGGGTCGTACTCCTACAATGAGCAGTTCTTC.

This chain uses TRBV13 with TRBJ2-1, with no clear D. Per the germline V gene, CDR1 is PRHDT and CDR2 is FYEKMQ (reference sequence). V lost 1 base and J lost 0, with 7 bases in between. CDR3 length: 15 residues. DNA for the CDR3: TGTGCCAGCAGCTTAGACCCGAGCTCCTACAATGAGCAGTTCTTC. This encodes CASSLDPSSYNEQFF.

The V and J genes are TRBV30 and TRBJ1-1; 7 bases line up with TRBD1. The CDR3 consists of 13 residues. The germline V gene encodes CDR1 GTSNPN and CDR2 SVGIG (reference sequence). Trimming cost V 0 bases and J 7 bases; bases outside gene matches: 5. In DNA form, the CDR3 reads TGTGCCTGGAGTGTAGGAGGGGGCGATGAAGCTTTCTTT. Translation: CAWSVGGGDEAFF.

V and J are TRBV5-1 and TRBJ1-1; perhaps TRBD1 as D (6 bases). The CDR3 loop spans 16 amino acids. Trimming removed 4 bases from V and 1 base from J, with 17 bases in between. From germline, CDR1 is SGHRS and CDR2 YFSETQ. The CDR3 region has the DNA TGCGCCAGCAGCGCAAACAGGGAAGGAGGGAACACTGAAGCTTTCTTT. This encodes CASSANREGGNTEAFF.

A remark on this clone: Other nucleotide sequences from this sample produce the same CDR3. The gene calls are TRBV27 and TRBJ2-7, with D hard to call. Trimming took off 3 bases at V and 3 bases at J, with 9 bases between the two ends. Per the germline V gene, CDR1 is MNHEY and CDR2 is SMNVEV (reference sequence). The CDR3 sequence is 13 residues long. CDR3 bases: TGTGCCAGCAGTTTGGGCCAAAACTACGAGCAGTACTTC. Encoded protein: CASSLGQNYEQYF.

The chain links TRBV7-9 to TRBJ2-2, with 12 bases that match TRBD1. Trimming cost V 3 bases and J 7 bases; bases outside gene matches: 15. The CDR3 has 19 amino acids. Germline CDR1 and CDR2: SEHNR and FQNEAQ (reference sequence). CDR3 DNA sequence: TGTGCCAGCAGCTTCCGTAGTCGACCGGGACAGGGGGCTGTCGGGGAGCTGTTTTTT. Its protein product is CASSFRSRPGQGAVGELFF.

V gene TRBV4-2 combines with J gene TRBJ1-4, with 9 bases fitting TRBD1. Germline CDR1 LGHNA, CDR2 YNFKEQ. Unmatched junction bases numbered 3, after V lost 3 bases and J lost 7 bases. The CDR3 spans 14 residues. CDR3 protein: CASSHTGGGEKLFF. CDR3 DNA: TGTGCCAGCAGCCACACAGGGGGCGGTGAAAAACTGTTTTTT.

The genes are TRBV13 and TRBJ2-2; 15 bases map to TRBD2. The germline V gene has CDR1 PRHDT and CDR2 FYEKMQ (reference sequence). CDR3 length: 20 residues. Germline trimming cut 4 bases from V and 2 bases from J; bases unmatched to any gene: 11. The CDR3 loop reads CASSSYTPGLAGGNTGELFF. The CDR3, as DNA: TGTGCCAGCAGCTCCTACACCCCGGGACTAGCGGGAGGTAACACCGGGGAGCTGTTTTTT.

V usage is TRBV7-9 and J usage is TRBJ1-2; no reliable D call. The V gene's germline CDR1 is SEHNR and CDR2 FQNEAQ (reference sequence). The CDR3 contains 13 residues. Trimming removed 2 bases at V and 2 bases at J, with 6 bases between. CDR3 DNA sequence: TGTGCCAGCAGCTTAAGCTTAAACTATGGCTACACCTTC. This encodes CASSLSLNYGYTF.

This CDR3 is CASSPPGGRLDTGELFF. CDR3 coding DNA: TGCGCCAGCAGCCCGCCCGGGGGGAGGTTGGACACCGGGGAGCTGTTTTTT. This sequence joins TRBV5-1 and TRBJ2-2, with 7 bases identical to TRBD2. Trimming removed 4 bases from V and 3 bases from J; junction bases left unmatched: 12. Germline CDR1 and CDR2: SGHRS and YFSETQ. This CDR3 has 17 amino acids.

The chain carries TRBV4-3 and TRBJ1-2; TRBD1 matches 8 bases. V was pared by 0 bases and J by 4 bases, with 7 bases of the junction left unmatched. Germline V lookup: CDR1 LGHNA, CDR2 YSLEER. This CDR3 contains 16 residues. Here the CDR3 reads CASSQDRTGTAYGYTF. The CDR3 region has the DNA TGCGCCAGCAGCCAAGATAGGACAGGGACGGCCTATGGCTACACCTTC.

Remarks on this clone: This specimen includes other DNA sequences encoding the same CDR3. This chain connects TRBV27 to TRBJ2-3; D ambiguous. Germline CDR1 and CDR2: MNHEY and SMNVEV (reference sequence). Trimming left V 6 bases short and J 3 bases short, with 7 bases between. The CDR3 extends over 12 amino acids. CDR3 sequence reads: CASSPGTDTQYF. The CDR3 nucleotides are TGTGCCAGCAGCCCCGGGACAGATACGCAGTATTTT.

This clone appeared a few times. J is TRBJ1-5 and V is TRBV7-9; possibly TRBD1 for D (6 bases). CDR3 size: 15 residues. Germline V gene sequence: CDR1 SEHNR, CDR2 FQNEAQ (reference sequence). The V and J ends lost 3 bases and 4 bases respectively, with 13 bases between them. The CDR3: CASSLSTGENQPQHF. CDR3 DNA sequence: TGTGCCAGCAGCTTGTCGACAGGCGAAAATCAGCCCCAGCATTTT. Full variable domain (remainder filled in from reference TRBV7-9 and TRBJ1-5): DTGVSQNPRHKITKRGQNVTFRCDPISEHNRLYWYRQTLGQGPEFLTYFQNEAQLEKSRLLSDRFSAERPKGSFSTLEIQRTEQGDSAMYLCASSLSTGENQPQHFGDGTRLSIL.

The chain is built from TRBV4-1 and TRBJ2-1; 13 positions match TRBD2. Germline V CDR1 and CDR2: MGHRA, YSYEKL. V gave up 4 bases and J gave up 5 bases; unmatched junction bases: 5. The CDR3 has 16 residues. The CDR3 loop reads CASSLWTSGRNNEQFF. The CDR3 DNA follows: TGCGCCAGCAGCCTTTGGACTAGCGGGAGAAACAATGAGCAGTTCTTC.

The J gene is TRBJ2-2, the V gene TRBV9; D may be TRBD2 (5 bases). The CDR3 length is 17 residues. Deletions cut 0 bases from V and 0 bases from J, with 12 bases between. The V gene's germline CDR1 is SGDLS and CDR2 YYNGEE. The CDR3 loop reads CASSVVRGFANTGELFF. CDR3 bases: TGTGCCAGCAGCGTAGTTCGGGGATTCGCGAACACCGGGGAGCTGTTTTTT.

This chain links TRBV5-1 with TRBJ1-1; 9 bases match TRBD1. The trim removed 2 bases at V and 5 bases at J, leaving 4 bases unmatched. Germline V CDR1 and CDR2: SGHRS, YFSETQ. The CDR3 consists of 14 residues. The DNA for the CDR3 is TGCGCCAGCAGCTTCGGGACAGGGCGGACTGAAGCTTTCTTT. Translated: CASSFGTGRTEAFF.

The chain uses TRBV19 and TRBJ1-4; D is perhaps TRBD1 (6 bases). The CDR3 covers 16 residues. The germline gives CDR1 LNHDA, CDR2 SQIVND (reference sequence). The V gene lost 7 bases and the J gene lost 0 bases, with 15 bases spanning the gap. Here the CDR3 DNA reads TGTGCCAGTATGGGACAACCCCGGGCAACTAATGAAAAACTGTTTTTT. It is translated as CASMGQPRATNEKLFF.

The CDR3 sequence is CASSLGGDGYTF. In DNA form, the CDR3 reads TGCGCCAGCAGCTTGGGGGGGGACGGCTACACCTTC. The rearrangement joins TRBV5-1 to TRBJ1-2; D is perhaps TRBD1 (5 bases). Trimming cost V 0 bases and J 8 bases, with 8 bases left between them. The length of the CDR3 is 12 residues. Germline CDR1 SGHRS, CDR2 YFSETQ.

The J gene is TRBJ2-7, the V gene TRBV27, with 10 bases matching TRBD1. The CDR3 consists of 15 residues. Germline CDR1 is MNHEY and CDR2 is SMNVEV (reference sequence). J lost 11 bases, V lost 5 bases, and 15 bases had no gene match. CDR3 amino acids: CASSPLITTGTGEYF. In nucleotides, the CDR3 is TGTGCCAGCAGTCCCCTCATTACCACAGGGACAGGGGAGTACTTC.

V and J are TRBV7-9 and TRBJ2-7, with a weak D call TRBD2 (6 bases). V lost 4 bases, J lost 5 bases, and 12 bases lay in between. The germline V gene encodes CDR1 SEHNR and CDR2 FQNEAQ (reference sequence). The length of the CDR3 is 13 residues. Here the CDR3 DNA reads TGTGCCAGCAGCTCCCCGTCTAGCGACGAGCAGTACTTC. This translates into CASSSPSSDEQYF.

The chain links TRBV11-2 to TRBJ2-1, with 12 bases matching TRBD2. The CDR3 has 18 amino acids. Germline CDR1 is SGHAT and CDR2 is FQNNGV. The V segment lost 0 bases and the J segment 1 base; nucleotides outside the gene matches: 4. DNA of the CDR3: TGTGCCAGCAGCTTAGAAGGCGGACTAGCGGGGTCCTACAATGAGCAGTTCTTC. Residues: CASSLEGGLAGSYNEQFF.

The V call is TRBV7-6, the J call TRBJ2-1; D remains ambiguous. The CDR3 is 17 amino acids. Trimming removed 1 base from V and 0 bases from J, with 13 bases in between. CDR1 and CDR2 (germline): SGHVS, FNYEAQ. The CDR3 coding sequence is TGTGCCAGCAGCTTAGGTGCTAAACTTAGCTCCTACAATGAGCAGTTCTTC. It yields the protein CASSLGAKLSSYNEQFF.

Here the CDR3 reads CASSARDRGLSSYEQYF. CDR3 coding DNA: TGTGCCAGCAGCGCCAGGGACCGGGGACTGAGCTCCTACGAGCAGTACTTC. This chain links TRBV9 with TRBJ2-7; D possibly corresponds to TRBD2 (6 bases). Trimming cost V 3 bases and J 0 bases, with 19 bases left between them. This CDR3 has 17 residues. Looked up from germline, CDR1 is SGDLS and CDR2 is YYNGEE. Full variable domain (rest looked up from reference TRBV9 and TRBJ2-7): DSGVTQTPKHLITATGQRVTLRCSPRSGDLSVYWYQQSLDQGLQFLIQYYNGEERAKGNILERFSAQQFPDLHSELNLSSLELGDSALYFCASSARDRGLSSYEQYFGPGTRLTVT.

V gene TRBV9 combines with J gene TRBJ1-1; TRBD1 matches 7 bases. The CDR3 consists of 15 residues. After removal of 3 bases from V and 4 bases from J, the junction contained 9 bases not matched to a gene. Germline lookup yields CDR1 SGDLS and CDR2 YYNGEE. The CDR3 is CASSGQGWGGTEAFF. CDR3 coding DNA: TGTGCCAGCAGCGGACAGGGATGGGGTGGCACTGAAGCTTTCTTT.